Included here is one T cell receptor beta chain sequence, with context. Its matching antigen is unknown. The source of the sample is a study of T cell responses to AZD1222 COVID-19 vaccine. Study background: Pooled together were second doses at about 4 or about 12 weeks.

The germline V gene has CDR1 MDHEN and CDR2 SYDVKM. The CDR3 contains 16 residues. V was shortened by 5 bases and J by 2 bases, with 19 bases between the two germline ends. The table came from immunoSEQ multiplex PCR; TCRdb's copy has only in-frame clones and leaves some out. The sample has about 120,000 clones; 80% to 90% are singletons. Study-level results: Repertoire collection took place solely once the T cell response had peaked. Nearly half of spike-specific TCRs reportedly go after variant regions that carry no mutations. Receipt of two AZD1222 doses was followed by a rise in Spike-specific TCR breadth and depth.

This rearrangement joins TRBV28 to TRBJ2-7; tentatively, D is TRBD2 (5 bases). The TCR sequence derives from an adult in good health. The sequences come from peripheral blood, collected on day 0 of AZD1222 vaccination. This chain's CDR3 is CASSPSLGRETYEQYF. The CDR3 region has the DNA TGTGCCAGCAGTCCTAGCTTAGGCCGGGAAACCTACGAGCAGTACTTC. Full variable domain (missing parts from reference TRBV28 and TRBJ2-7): DVKVTQSSRYLVKRTGEKVFLECVQDMDHENMFWYRQDPGLGLRLIYFSYDVKMKEKGDIPEGYSVSREKKERFSLILESASTNQTSMYLCASSPSLGRETYEQYFGPGTRLTVT.